These 20 T cell receptor beta chains were all obtained from the same sample, sequenced in a study of blood T cell repertoires in COVID-19. Method: immunoSEQ multiplex PCR; TCRdb's copy keeps in-frame clones and lacks some. The sample holds approximately 97,000 clones; 80% to 95% are singletons and the top ten take 4.2%. Sample: peripheral blood. The receptors come from a man between 18 and 35 years old with acute or convalescent COVID-19.

CDR3 sequence: CASSFTGASMNTEAFF. The CDR3 coding sequence is TGTGCCAGCAGTTTCACAGGGGCCTCAATGAACACTGAAGCTTTCTTT. V gene TRBV5-5 combines with J gene TRBJ1-1; 7 bases map to TRBD1. The junction had 10 bases not matched to a gene; V was cut back by 5 bases and J by 0 bases. In germline, CDR1 is SGHKS, CDR2 YYEKEE (reference sequence). This CDR3 contains 16 residues.

As to this clone: Within the sample, other DNA sequences also encode this same CDR3. The CDR3 sequence is CASSGGGGQPQHF. The CDR3 DNA sequence: TGTGCCAGCAGCGGGGGAGGGGGGCAGCCCCAGCATTTT. V and J are TRBV9 and TRBJ1-5; weak D call: TRBD1 (6 bases). With 3 bases removed from V and 7 bases from J, the gap between germline ends came to 11 bases. The CDR3 totals 13 residues. Germline lookup yields CDR1 SGDLS and CDR2 YYNGEE.

The V and J genes are TRBV10-2 and TRBJ1-2; 7 bases are a match to TRBD1. There are 18 residues in the CDR3. Germline lookup yields CDR1 WSHSY and CDR2 SAAADI. Germline trimming cut 2 bases from V and 6 bases from J; bases unmatched to any gene: 18. CDR3: CASSEPSLTGLSANGYTF. The CDR3 nucleotides read TGCGCCAGCAGTGAGCCGTCACTGACAGGGCTATCGGCAAATGGCTACACCTTC.

The chain employs TRBV9 and TRBJ1-1, with 8 bases that match TRBD1. The CDR3 is 14 residues long. Germline V gene sequence: CDR1 SGDLS, CDR2 YYNGEE. V trimming: 4 bases; J trimming: 7 bases; junction bases outside the gene matches: 9. This chain's CDR3 is CASSPRQGRNEAFF. CDR3 coding DNA: TGTGCCAGCAGCCCCCGACAGGGGCGGAATGAAGCTTTCTTT.

The CDR3, as DNA: TGTGCCACCAGCAGAGATATTAGCGTGAGCACCGGGGAGCTGTTTTTT. Translation: CATSRDISVSTGELFF. The chain is built from TRBV15 and TRBJ2-2, with D possibly matching TRBD2 (5 bases). The V and J ends lost 0 bases and 4 bases respectively, with 12 bases between them. The CDR3 is 16 amino acids. CDR1 and CDR2 (germline): LNHNV, YYDKDF (reference sequence).

The chain carries TRBV27 and TRBJ2-7, with 7 bases that match TRBD1. The CDR3 is 13 residues long. V dropped 5 bases and J dropped 2; count of bases not matched to a gene: 3. Germline lookup yields CDR1 MNHEY and CDR2 SMNVEV (reference sequence). DNA for the CDR3: TGTGCCAGCAGTACGGACAGGACCTACGAGCAGTACTTC. It yields the protein CASSTDRTYEQYF.

The chain carries TRBV5-4 and TRBJ2-5; D remains ambiguous. This CDR3 spans 14 amino acids. Trimming shortened V by 0 bases and J by 2 bases, and 8 bases separated the two germline ends. Germline lookup yields CDR1 SGHNT and CDR2 YYREEE (reference sequence). CDR3 region: CASSLAQNQETQYF. CDR3 nucleotides: TGTGCCAGCAGCTTGGCTCAGAATCAAGAGACCCAGTACTTC. Drawing the rest from reference TRBV5-4 and TRBJ2-5, the complete variable domain is ETGVTQSPTHLIKTRGQQVTLRCSSQSGHNTVSWYQQALGQGPQFIFQYYREEENGRGNFPPRFSGLQFPNYSSELNVNALELDDSALYLCASSLAQNQETQYFGPGTRLLVL.

V is TRBV7-9 and J is TRBJ1-6, with 9 bases identical to TRBD1. This CDR3 is 15 amino acids long. V lost 4 bases, J lost 9 bases, and 7 bases stayed unmatched. From germline, CDR1 is SEHNR and CDR2 FQNEAQ (reference sequence). The CDR3 spells CASSSSGQGGSPLHF. CDR3 nucleotides: TGTGCCAGCAGCTCATCGGGACAGGGAGGTTCACCCCTCCACTTT.

The chain joins TRBV7-9 to TRBJ2-1, with 7 positions matching TRBD1. This CDR3 is 14 amino acids long. Germline lookup yields CDR1 SEHNR and CDR2 FQNEAQ (reference sequence). The junction had 0 bases not matched to a gene; V was cut back by 0 bases and J by 4 bases. CDR3 protein: CASSLAGQYNEQFF. The CDR3 DNA follows: TGTGCCAGCAGCTTAGCGGGACAGTACAATGAGCAGTTCTTC.

The gene calls are TRBV27 and TRBJ2-1; 8 nucleotides align to TRBD1. Germline lookup yields CDR1 MNHEY and CDR2 SMNVEV (reference sequence). The V segment lost 6 bases and the J segment 5 bases; nucleotides outside the gene matches: 6. The CDR3 loop spans 14 amino acids. CDR3 protein: CASSLDRADNEQFF. The CDR3 nucleotides read TGTGCCAGCAGCTTGGACAGGGCCGACAATGAGCAGTTCTTC.

The V and J genes are TRBV5-1 and TRBJ1-2; 12 bases are shared with TRBD1. Losses at the gene ends were 7 bases for V and 12 bases for J; bases not matched to a gene: 13. This CDR3 contains 14 residues. The germline V gene encodes CDR1 SGHRS and CDR2 YFSETQ. The CDR3 loop is CASGFGTGGYGHTF. In DNA, the CDR3 is TGCGCCAGCGGATTCGGGACAGGGGGCTACGGGCACACCTTC.

About this clone: Additional DNA sequences in this sample encode the identical CDR3. The chain employs TRBV4-1 and TRBJ2-7; tentatively, D is TRBD2 (5 bases). CDR1 is MGHRA, CDR2 YSYEKL, per germline. The CDR3 length is 14 residues. V was pared by 0 bases and J by 1 base, with 7 bases between. The CDR3: CASSQDRGSYEQYF. The DNA for the CDR3 is TGCGCCAGCAGCCAAGATCGAGGGTCCTACGAGCAGTACTTC.

The chain has TRBV9 and TRBJ2-7; possibly TRBD1 for D (6 bases). The V end was cut by 3 bases, the J end by 2 bases, with 18 bases between. Germline CDR1 reads SGDLS; CDR2 reads YYNGEE. The CDR3 contains 16 residues. The CDR3 DNA reads as TGTGCCAGCAGCGGACCTGGGGGCGGGCTGGCCTACGAGCAGTACTTC. Its translation: CASSGPGGGLAYEQYF.

This clone has just a few counts. This chain links TRBV7-9 with TRBJ1-6; the match to TRBD1 covers 7 bases. CDR1 and CDR2 (germline): SEHNR, FQNEAQ (reference sequence). There are 15 residues in the CDR3. Trimming took 5 bases from V and 7 from J; bases not matched to a gene: 8. The CDR3 region is CASSPGGRGNSPLHF. In DNA, the CDR3 is TGTGCCAGCAGCCCAGGGGGTCGGGGGAATTCACCCCTCCACTTT.

V and J are TRBV27 and TRBJ1-1; D remains unclear. CDR1 MNHEY and CDR2 SMNVEV come from the germline V gene (reference sequence). V was shortened by 3 bases and J by 0 bases, with 14 bases between the two germline ends. The CDR3 sequence is 16 residues long. Written as DNA, the CDR3 is TGTGCCAGCAGTTTGGTGTCAATCGGGGTGAACACTGAAGCTTTCTTT. This translates into CASSLVSIGVNTEAFF.

Only one count was recorded for this clone. CDR3 sequence reads: CASSLAVSGRAEAFF. CDR3 DNA: TGCGCCAGCAGCTTGGCCGTGTCGGGCAGGGCTGAAGCTTTCTTT. The V and J genes are TRBV5-1 and TRBJ1-1; maybe TRBD1 (5 bases). The CDR3 has 15 amino acids. CDR1 is SGHRS and CDR2 is YFSETQ in the germline V gene. Trimming removed 0 bases at V and 6 bases at J, with 15 bases between. The whole variable domain, remainder taken from reference TRBV5-1 and TRBJ1-1, is KAGVTQTPRYLIKTRGQQVTLSCSPISGHRSVSWYQQTPGQGLQFLFEYFSETQRNKGNFPGRFSGRQFSNSRSEMNVSTLELGDSALYLCASSLAVSGRAEAFFGQGTRLTVV.

This chain links TRBV10-2 with TRBJ2-1; 11 bases match TRBD2. CDR1 WSHSY and CDR2 SAAADI come from the germline V gene. Unmatched junction bases numbered 10, after V lost 2 bases and J lost 10 bases. This CDR3 region has 16 residues. The CDR3 protein is CASSEKTGTSGYEQFF. The CDR3 DNA sequence: TGCGCCAGCAGTGAGAAAACCGGGACTAGCGGATACGAGCAGTTCTTC.

V usage is TRBV5-5 and J usage is TRBJ1-6; unclear D gene. The CDR3 length is 14 residues. V was cut by 4 bases and J by 1 base, with 6 bases left in between. CDR1 SGHKS and CDR2 YYEKEE come from the germline V gene (reference sequence). The CDR3 here is CASSIGSYNSPLHF. DNA of the CDR3: TGTGCCAGCAGCATCGGGTCCTATAATTCACCCCTCCACTTT.

As regards this clone: A junction boundary mismatches the germline segment, possibly from a read error. This chain connects TRBV11-3 to TRBJ1-1; D unclear. Looked up from germline, CDR1 is SGHNT and CDR2 is YENEEA. The CDR3 covers 12 residues. Written as DNA, the CDR3 is TGTGCCAGCAGCCGCGACGACACAGAAGCTTTCTTT. As protein: CASSRDDTEAFF.

This chain connects TRBV30 to TRBJ1-6, with D tentatively TRBD1 (5 bases). The CDR3 spans 16 residues. Germline V gives CDR1 GTSNPN, CDR2 SVGIG (reference sequence). V was shortened by 1 base and J by 1 base, with 11 bases between the two germline ends. Written as DNA, the CDR3 is TGTGCCTGGAGTGGCAGGGATGGTTCCTATAATTCACCCCTCCACTTT. Translation: CAWSGRDGSYNSPLHF.